The subject of this entry is one T cell receptor beta chain. The sample comes from a study of control samples from healthy donors and cancer patients. V shed 5 bases and J shed 1 base, with 12 bases lying between them. Germline loops: CDR1 SEHNR, CDR2 FQNEAQ (reference sequence). This CDR3 is built from 14 residues. Using immunoSEQ multiplex PCR, the repertoire was profiled, and TCRdb retains in-frame clones only, with some absent. The repertoire holds 150,000 to 200,000 clones, with about 86% as singletons. The chain recombines TRBV7-9 with TRBJ2-7, with D possibly being TRBD2 (6 bases). This sequence originates from a woman in her twenties or thirties in good health. The sample consisted of blood. This chain's CDR3 is CASSPARDSYEQYF. CDR3 sequence (DNA): TGTGCCAGCAGCCCCGCGCGGGATTCCTACGAGCAGTACTTC.